This T cell receptor beta chain stems from a study of identifying expanded T cells in peripheral blood. Data came from immunoSEQ multiplex PCR; TCRdb stores just in-frame clones and leaves some out. The sample includes about 130,000 clones, approximately 86% of them seen just once. CDR1 SGHRS and CDR2 YFSETQ come from the germline V gene. V shed 4 bases and J shed 15 bases, with 17 bases lying between them. The CDR3 is made up of 12 amino acids. With regard to this clone: Its target is not known.

Findings of the study overall: Over about two and four weeks, about 15 and 18 clones changed, versus approximately 1.2 between replicates. Variance in clone template counts between approximately two-week samples significantly increased with total template count across all healthy donors.

Sequencing was carried out using blood. This clonotype was sampled from a person aged 18 to 70 in good health. V and J are TRBV5-1 and TRBJ2-1; D unresolved. The CDR3, as DNA: TGCGCCAGCAGCGAGGATTCCCTTAGCCGGTTCTTC. It translates to CASSEDSLSRFF.